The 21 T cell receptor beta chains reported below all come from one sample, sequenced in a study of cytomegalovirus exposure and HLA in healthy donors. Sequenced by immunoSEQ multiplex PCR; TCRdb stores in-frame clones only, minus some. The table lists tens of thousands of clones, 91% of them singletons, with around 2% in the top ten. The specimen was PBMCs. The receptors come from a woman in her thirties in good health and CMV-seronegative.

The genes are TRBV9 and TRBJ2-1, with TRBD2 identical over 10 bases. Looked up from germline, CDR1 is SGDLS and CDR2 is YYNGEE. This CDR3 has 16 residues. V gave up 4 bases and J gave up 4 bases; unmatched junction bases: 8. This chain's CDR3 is CASSPTWTSGYNEQFF. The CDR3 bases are TGTGCCAGCAGCCCGACTTGGACTAGCGGATACAATGAGCAGTTCTTC.

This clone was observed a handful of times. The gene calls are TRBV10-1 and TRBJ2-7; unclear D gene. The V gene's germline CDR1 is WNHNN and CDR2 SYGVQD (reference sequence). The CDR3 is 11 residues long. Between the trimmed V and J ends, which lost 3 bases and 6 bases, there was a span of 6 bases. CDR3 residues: CASSDSSEQYF. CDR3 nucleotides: TGCGCCAGCAGTGATAGCAGCGAGCAGTACTTC.

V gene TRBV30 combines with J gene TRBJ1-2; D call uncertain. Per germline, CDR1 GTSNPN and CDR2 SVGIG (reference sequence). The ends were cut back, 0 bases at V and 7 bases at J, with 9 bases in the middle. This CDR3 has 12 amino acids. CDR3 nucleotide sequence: TGTGCCTGGAGTGTATTGCGGGCTGGCTACACCTTC. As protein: CAWSVLRAGYTF.

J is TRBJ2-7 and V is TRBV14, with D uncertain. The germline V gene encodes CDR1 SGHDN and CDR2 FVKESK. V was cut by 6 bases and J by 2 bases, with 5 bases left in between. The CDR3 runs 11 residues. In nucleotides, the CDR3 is TGTGCCAGCAGTACAGCCTACGAGCAGTACTTC. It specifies CASSTAYEQYF.

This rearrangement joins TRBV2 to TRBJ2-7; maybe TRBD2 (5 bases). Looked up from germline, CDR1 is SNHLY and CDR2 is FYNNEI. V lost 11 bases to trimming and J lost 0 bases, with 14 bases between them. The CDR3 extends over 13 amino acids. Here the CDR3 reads CAGKSGHSYEQYF. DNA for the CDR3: TGTGCCGGAAAGAGCGGTCACTCCTACGAGCAGTACTTC.

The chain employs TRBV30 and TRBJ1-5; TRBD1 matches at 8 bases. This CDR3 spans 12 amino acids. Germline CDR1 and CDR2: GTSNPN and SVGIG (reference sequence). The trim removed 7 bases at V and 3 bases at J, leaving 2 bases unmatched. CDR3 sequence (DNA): TGTGCCTTGGACAGGGACAATCAGCCCCAGCATTTT. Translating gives CALDRDNQPQHF.

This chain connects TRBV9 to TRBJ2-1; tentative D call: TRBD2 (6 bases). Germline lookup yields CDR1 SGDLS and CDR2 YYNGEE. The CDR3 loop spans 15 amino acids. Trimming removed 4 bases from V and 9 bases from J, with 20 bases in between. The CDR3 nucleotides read TGTGCCAGCAGCATCTTAGGATCTTTGGGGGGTGAGCAGTTCTTC. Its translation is CASSILGSLGGEQFF.

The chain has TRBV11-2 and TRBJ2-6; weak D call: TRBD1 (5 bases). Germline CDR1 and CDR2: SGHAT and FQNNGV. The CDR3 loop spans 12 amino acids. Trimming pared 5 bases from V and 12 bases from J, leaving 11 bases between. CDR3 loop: CASSRQPGVLTF. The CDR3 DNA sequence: TGTGCCAGCAGCAGACAGCCGGGCGTCCTGACTTTC.

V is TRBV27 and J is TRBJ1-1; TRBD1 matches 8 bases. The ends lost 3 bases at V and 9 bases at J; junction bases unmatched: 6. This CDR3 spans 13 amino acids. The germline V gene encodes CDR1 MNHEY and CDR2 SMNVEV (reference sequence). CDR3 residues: CASSLEWDRKAFF. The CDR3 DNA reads TGTGCCAGCAGTTTGGAGTGGGACAGGAAAGCTTTCTTT.

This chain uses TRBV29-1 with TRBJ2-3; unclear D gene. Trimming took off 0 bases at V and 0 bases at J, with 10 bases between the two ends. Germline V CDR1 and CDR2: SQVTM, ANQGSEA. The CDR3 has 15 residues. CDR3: CSVEDRRLSTDTQYF. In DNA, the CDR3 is TGCAGCGTTGAAGATCGGCGGCTTAGCACAGATACGCAGTATTTT.

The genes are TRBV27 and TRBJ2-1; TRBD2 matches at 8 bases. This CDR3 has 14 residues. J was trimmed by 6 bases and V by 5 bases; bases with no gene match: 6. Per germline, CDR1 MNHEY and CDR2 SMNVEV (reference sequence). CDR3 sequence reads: CASSREGASNEQFF. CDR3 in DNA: TGTGCCAGCAGTCGGGAGGGAGCCAGCAATGAGCAGTTCTTC.

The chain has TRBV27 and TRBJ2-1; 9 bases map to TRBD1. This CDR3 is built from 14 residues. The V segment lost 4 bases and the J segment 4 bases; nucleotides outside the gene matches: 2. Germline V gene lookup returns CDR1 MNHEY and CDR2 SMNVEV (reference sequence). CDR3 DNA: TGTGCCAGCAGTTCAGACAGGGGGTACAATGAGCAGTTCTTC. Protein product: CASSSDRGYNEQFF.

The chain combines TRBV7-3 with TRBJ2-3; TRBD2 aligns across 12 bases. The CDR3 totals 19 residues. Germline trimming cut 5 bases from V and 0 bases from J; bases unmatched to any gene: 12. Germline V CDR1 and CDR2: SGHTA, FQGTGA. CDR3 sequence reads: CASSPLGTSGLPSTDTQYF. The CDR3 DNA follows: TGTGCCAGCAGCCCCCTCGGGACTAGCGGGCTCCCAAGCACAGATACGCAGTATTTT.

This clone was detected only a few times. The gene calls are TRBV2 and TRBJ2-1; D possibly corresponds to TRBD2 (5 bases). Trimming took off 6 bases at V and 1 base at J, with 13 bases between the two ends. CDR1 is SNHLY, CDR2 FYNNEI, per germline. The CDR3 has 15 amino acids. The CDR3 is CASSADSPSYNEQFF. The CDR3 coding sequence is TGTGCCAGCAGCGCGGACTCGCCTTCCTACAATGAGCAGTTCTTC.

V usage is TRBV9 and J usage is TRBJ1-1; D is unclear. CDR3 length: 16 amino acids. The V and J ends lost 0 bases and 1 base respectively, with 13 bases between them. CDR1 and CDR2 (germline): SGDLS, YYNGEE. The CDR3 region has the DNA TGTGCCAGCAGCGTAGAGGCAGGAGGGTGGAACACTGAAGCTTTCTTT. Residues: CASSVEAGGWNTEAFF.

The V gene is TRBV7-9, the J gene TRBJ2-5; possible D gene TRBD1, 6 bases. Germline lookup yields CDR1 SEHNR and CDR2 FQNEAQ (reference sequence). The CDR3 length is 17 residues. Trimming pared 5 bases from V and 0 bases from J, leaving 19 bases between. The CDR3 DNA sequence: TGTGCCAGCAGCGTGGAGCAGGGGACCCAGTACCAAGAGACCCAGTACTTC. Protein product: CASSVEQGTQYQETQYF.

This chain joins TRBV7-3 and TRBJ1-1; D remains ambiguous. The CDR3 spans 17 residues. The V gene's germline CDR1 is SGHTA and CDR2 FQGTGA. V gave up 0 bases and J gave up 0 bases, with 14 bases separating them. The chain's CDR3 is CASSLTGGQLMNTEAFF. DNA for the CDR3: TGTGCCAGCAGCTTAACGGGAGGCCAGCTAATGAACACTGAAGCTTTCTTT.

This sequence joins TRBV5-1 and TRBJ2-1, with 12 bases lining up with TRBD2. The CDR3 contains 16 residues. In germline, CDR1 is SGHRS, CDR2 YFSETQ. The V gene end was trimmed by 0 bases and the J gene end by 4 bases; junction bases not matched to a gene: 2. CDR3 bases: TGCGCCAGCAGCTTGGCTAGCGGGGGGGTATACAATGAGCAGTTCTTC. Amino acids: CASSLASGGVYNEQFF. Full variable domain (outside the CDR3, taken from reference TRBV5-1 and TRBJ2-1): KAGVTQTPRYLIKTRGQQVTLSCSPISGHRSVSWYQQTPGQGLQFLFEYFSETQRNKGNFPGRFSGRQFSNSRSEMNVSTLELGDSALYLCASSLASGGVYNEQFFGPGTRLTVL.

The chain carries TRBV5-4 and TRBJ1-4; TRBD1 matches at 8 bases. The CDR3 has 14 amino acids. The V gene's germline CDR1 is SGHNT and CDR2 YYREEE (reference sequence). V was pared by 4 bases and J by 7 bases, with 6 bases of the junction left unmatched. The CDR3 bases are TGTGCCAGCAGCCCACACAGGGGGAGTGAAAAACTGTTTTTT. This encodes CASSPHRGSEKLFF. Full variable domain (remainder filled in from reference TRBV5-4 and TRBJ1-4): ETGVTQSPTHLIKTRGQQVTLRCSSQSGHNTVSWYQQALGQGPQFIFQYYREEENGRGNFPPRFSGLQFPNYSSELNVNALELDDSALYLCASSPHRGSEKLFFGSGTQLSVL.

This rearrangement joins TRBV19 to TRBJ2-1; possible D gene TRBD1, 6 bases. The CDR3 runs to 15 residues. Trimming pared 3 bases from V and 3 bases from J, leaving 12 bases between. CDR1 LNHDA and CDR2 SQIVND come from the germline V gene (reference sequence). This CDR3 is CASSISQGNYNEQFF. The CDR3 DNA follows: TGTGCCAGTAGTATCTCGCAGGGGAACTACAATGAGCAGTTCTTC.

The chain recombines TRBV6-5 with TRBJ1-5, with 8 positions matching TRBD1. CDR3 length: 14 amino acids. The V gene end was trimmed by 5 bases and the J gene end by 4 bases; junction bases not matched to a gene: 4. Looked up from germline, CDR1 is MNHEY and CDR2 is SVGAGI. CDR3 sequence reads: CASSPGGGNQPQHF. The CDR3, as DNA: TGTGCCAGCAGTCCAGGGGGCGGAAATCAGCCCCAGCATTTT.